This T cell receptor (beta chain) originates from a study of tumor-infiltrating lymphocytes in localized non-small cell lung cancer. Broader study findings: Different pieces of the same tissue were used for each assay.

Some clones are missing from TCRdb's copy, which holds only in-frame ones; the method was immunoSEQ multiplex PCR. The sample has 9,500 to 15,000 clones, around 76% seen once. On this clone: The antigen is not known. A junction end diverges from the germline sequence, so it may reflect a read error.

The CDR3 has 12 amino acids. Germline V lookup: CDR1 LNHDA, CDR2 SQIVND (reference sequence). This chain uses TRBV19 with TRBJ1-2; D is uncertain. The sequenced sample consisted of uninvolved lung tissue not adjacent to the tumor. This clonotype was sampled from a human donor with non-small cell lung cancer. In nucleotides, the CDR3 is TGTGCCAGTAGTATCGGGAACTCTGGCTACACCTTC. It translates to CASSIGNSGYTF. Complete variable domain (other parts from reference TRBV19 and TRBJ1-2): DGGITQSPKYLFRKEGQNVTLSCEQNLNHDAMYWYRQDPGQGLRLIYYSQIVNDFQKGDIAEGYSVSREKKESFPLTVTSAQKNPTAFYLCASSIGNSGYTFGSGTRLTVV.